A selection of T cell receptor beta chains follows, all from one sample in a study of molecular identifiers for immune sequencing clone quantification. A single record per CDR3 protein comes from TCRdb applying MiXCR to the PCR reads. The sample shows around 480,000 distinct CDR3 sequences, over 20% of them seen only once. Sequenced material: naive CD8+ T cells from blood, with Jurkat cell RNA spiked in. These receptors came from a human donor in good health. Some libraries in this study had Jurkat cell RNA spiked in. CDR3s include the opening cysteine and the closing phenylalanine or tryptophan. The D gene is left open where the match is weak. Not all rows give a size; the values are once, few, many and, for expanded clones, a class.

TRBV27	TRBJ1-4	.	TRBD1	TGTGCCAGCAGTCTATACAGGGGCGTAAATGAAAAACTGTTTTTT	CASSLYRGVNEKLFF
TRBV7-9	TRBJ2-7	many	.	TGTGCCAGCAGCTCCCTCTTGTCACCCGAGCAGTACTTC	CASSSLLSPEQYF
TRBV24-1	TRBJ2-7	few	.	TGTGCCACCAGTGATTTAACCATACCCTACGAGCAGTACTTC	CATSDLTIPYEQYF
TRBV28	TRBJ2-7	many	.	TGTGCCAGCAGCCCCCGCGTGTACGAGCAGTACTTC	CASSPRVYEQYF
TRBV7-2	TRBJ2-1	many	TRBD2	TGTGCCAGCAGCTTCCCCCTAACTAGCGGGGGGACCTACAATGAGCAGTTCTTC	CASSFPLTSGGTYNEQFF
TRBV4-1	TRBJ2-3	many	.	TGCGCCAGCAGCCAAGTCCTAAGGAGCACAGATACGCAGTATTTT	CASSQVLRSTDTQYF
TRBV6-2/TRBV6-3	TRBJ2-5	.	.	TGTGCCAGCAGTTACTTGGCGCGACTAGACCGAGAGACCCAGTACTTC	CASSYLARLDRETQYF
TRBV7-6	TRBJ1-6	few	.	TGTGCCAGCAGCGCAACAGGATATAGCTCCTATAATTCACCCCTCCACTTT	CASSATGYSSYNSPLHF
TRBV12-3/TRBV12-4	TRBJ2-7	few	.	TGTGCCAGCAGTCCCCCTCCGCAACAGGTGTCCTACGAGCAGTACTTC	CASSPPPQQVSYEQYF
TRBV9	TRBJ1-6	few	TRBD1	TGTGCCAGCAGCGCAGGGACAGGGCCCTTCCCCCTCCACTTT	CASSAGTGPFPLHF
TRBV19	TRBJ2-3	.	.	TGTGCCAGTAGTATAGATTTGGGGACCCCTGGCACAGATACGCAGTATTTT	CASSIDLGTPGTDTQYF
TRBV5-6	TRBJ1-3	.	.	TGTGCCAGCAGCCCCTCTTGGGGCACTGGAAACACCATATATTTT	CASSPSWGTGNTIYF
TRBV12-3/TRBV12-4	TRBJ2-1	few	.	TGTGCCAGCAGTTCTATGGTAGGGAGTGAGCAGTTCTTC	CASSSMVGSEQFF
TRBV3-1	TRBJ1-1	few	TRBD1	TGTGCCAGCAGCCAAGATCTTAACAGGGGTGAAGCTTTCTTT	CASSQDLNRGEAFF
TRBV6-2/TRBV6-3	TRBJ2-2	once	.	TGTGCCAGCAGCCTATGCTTTGCCGGGGAGCTGTTTTTT	CASSLCFAGELFF
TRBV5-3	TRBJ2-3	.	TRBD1	TGTGCTAGCAGCGAACGGGACAGGGAAACAGATACGCAGTATTTT	CASSERDRETDTQYF
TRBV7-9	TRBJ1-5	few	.	TGTGCCAGCAGCATTCACGGTAGCAATCAGCCCCAGCATTTT	CASSIHGSNQPQHF
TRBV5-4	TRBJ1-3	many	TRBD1	TGTGCCAGCAGCCAGGACAGGGGCACTGGAAACACCATATATTTT	CASSQDRGTGNTIYF
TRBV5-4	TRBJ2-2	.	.	TGTGCCAGCAGTCACAACACCGGGGAGCTGTTTTTT	CASSHNTGELFF
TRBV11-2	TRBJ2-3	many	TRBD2	TGTGCCAGCAGCTTAGAGGCTAGCGGGTCCACAGATACGCAGTATTTT	CASSLEASGSTDTQYF
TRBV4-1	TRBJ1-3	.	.	TGCGCCAGCGGCGAACAGTACTCTGGAAACACCATATATTTT	CASGEQYSGNTIYF
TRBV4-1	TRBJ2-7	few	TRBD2	TGCGCCAGCAGCCATCAAGCGGGGGAATACGAGCAGTACTTC	CASSHQAGEYEQYF
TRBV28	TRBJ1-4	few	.	TGTGCCAGCAGTTTCATGGGGCAACAGTCTTTT	CASSFMGQQSF
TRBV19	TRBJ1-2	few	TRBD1	TGTGCCAGTACCCCGGGACAGGCGAACTATGGCTACACCTTC	CASTPGQANYGYTF
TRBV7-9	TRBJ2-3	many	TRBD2	TGTGCCAGCAGCCCGGAGCCTGGACTAGCGGAGCACACAGATACGCAGTATTTT	CASSPEPGLAEHTDTQYF
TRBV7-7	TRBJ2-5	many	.	TGTGCCAGCAGCCAGGTTCTAGGGGAAGAGACCCAGTACTTC	CASSQVLGEETQYF
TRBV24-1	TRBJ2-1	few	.	TGTGCCACCAGTGATTTGGCCGGCCTATCCTACAATGAGCAGTTCTTC	CATSDLAGLSYNEQFF
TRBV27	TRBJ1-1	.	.	TGTGCCAGCAGTTACCAAGCGGACGGGACAGAAGCTTTCTTT	CASSYQADGTEAFF
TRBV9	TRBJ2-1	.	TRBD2	TGTGCCAGCAGCGTAGGACTAGCGGCCTACAATGAGCAGTTCTTC	CASSVGLAAYNEQFF
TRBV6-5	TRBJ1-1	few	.	TGTGCCAGCAGTTACTCGGGTAGGGAGACGAACACTGAAGCTTTCTTT	CASSYSGRETNTEAFF
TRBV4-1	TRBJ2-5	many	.	TGCGCCAGCAGCCAAGAAGCTACGCCGGAGACCCAGTACTTC	CASSQEATPETQYF
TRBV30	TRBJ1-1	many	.	TGTGCCTGGAGTGACTTGGCAGTAGAAGCTTTCTTT	CAWSDLAVEAFF
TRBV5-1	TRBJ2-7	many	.	TGCGCCAGCCGCGGGGCAGGGTTGGACGACGAGCAGTACTTC	CASRGAGLDDEQYF
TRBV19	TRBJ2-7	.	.	TGTGCCAGTAGTATAGGGCCCGCCTACGAGCAGTACTTC	CASSIGPAYEQYF
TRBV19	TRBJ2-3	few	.	TGTGGATCCGGGGCGCACTCTAGCACAGATACGCAGTATTTT	CGSGAHSSTDTQYF
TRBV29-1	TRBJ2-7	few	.	TGCAGCGCGGGGACCTACGAGCAGTACTTC	CSAGTYEQYF
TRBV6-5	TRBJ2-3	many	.	TGTGCCAGCAGTTTATATCGGTACACAGATACGCAGTATTTT	CASSLYRYTDTQYF
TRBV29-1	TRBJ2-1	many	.	TGCAGCTCTACAGGGATCTCCTACAATGAGCAGTTCTTC	CSSTGISYNEQFF